The 28 T cell receptor beta chains reported below all come from one sample, sequenced in a study of T cells in Graves' hyperthyroidism and ophthalmopathy. TCR beta CDR3 regions were amplified from RNA. Carried out on the TCR CDR3, a first-round RT-PCR used the HTBI primer set. TCRdb processed the multiplex PCR reads anew with MiXCR; each CDR3 protein has one entry. The sample lists 340,000 or so distinct CDR3 sequences; over 15% were seen once. Sequencing used blood. All receptors come from a woman aged 45-65 years with Graves' hyperthyroidism.

The rearrangement uses TRBV6-1 and TRBJ1-5; 9 bases align to TRBD1. The CDR3 covers 18 residues. Germline V lookup: CDR1 MNHNS, CDR2 SASEGT. V was clipped by 1 base and J by 7 bases; unmatched bases: 14. CDR3 in amino acids: CASSEGRRLGQGRQPQHF. CDR3 DNA sequence: TGTGCCAGCAGTGAAGGCCGACGGCTAGGACAGGGGAGGCAGCCCCAGCATTTT.

CDR3 sequence (DNA): TGTGCCAGCAGCTTGGCCCCGAGCACCAAAAACATTCAGTACTTC. This codes for CASSLAPSTKNIQYF. The chain uses TRBV5-6 and TRBJ2-4; D uncertain. V dropped 0 bases and J dropped 2 bases, with 9 bases sitting between them. Germline V gene lookup returns CDR1 SGHDT and CDR2 YYEEEE. This CDR3 is 15 amino acids long.

This clonotype was seen more than once but under ten times. The chain links TRBV29-1 to TRBJ1-4; tentative D call: TRBD1 (5 bases). The ends were cut back, 4 bases at V and 3 bases at J, with 9 bases in the middle. The CDR3 covers 13 residues. Germline CDR1 SQVTM, CDR2 ANQGSEA. The CDR3 coding sequence is TGCAGCGTTGGAGGGGTAGCTAATGAAAAACTGTTTTTT. It specifies CSVGGVANEKLFF.

This clonotype was detected many times. This chain connects TRBV6-1 to TRBJ1-1, with D possibly matching TRBD1 (5 bases). The germline V gene encodes CDR1 MNHNS and CDR2 SASEGT. The CDR3 spans 16 residues. V shed 0 bases and J shed 4 bases, with 15 bases lying between them. The DNA for the CDR3 is TGTGCCAGCAGTGAAGCGCGCGGGGGAATTGGCACTGAAGCTTTCTTT. It codes for CASSEARGGIGTEAFF.

In this sample, this clonotype turned up a few times. A much larger clone is a single base away; this may be a read error. The CDR3 region is CASSPEGVWNGQFF. The CDR3 DNA follows: TGTGCCAGCAGCCCCGAGGGGGTATGGAATGGGCAGTTCTTC. The V gene is TRBV11-2, the J gene TRBJ2-1; possible D gene TRBD1, 6 bases. This CDR3 spans 14 amino acids. Germline CDR1 and CDR2: SGHAT and FQNNGV.

In its sample, this clonotype was seen many times. The gene calls are TRBV12-3 or TRBV12-4 and TRBJ2-2; 7 bases are a match to TRBD1. The CDR3 extends over 14 amino acids. J lost 4 bases, V lost 6 bases, and 5 bases had no gene match. CDR3: CASRQQGFTGELFF. The DNA of the CDR3 is TGTGCCAGCAGACAACAGGGGTTCACCGGGGAGCTGTTTTTT.

This clonotype turned up a few times. The chain links TRBV4-1 to TRBJ2-5; D gene unclear. With 4 bases removed from V and 5 bases from J, the gap between germline ends came to 14 bases. The germline gives CDR1 MGHRA, CDR2 YSYEKL. The CDR3 is 14 residues long. CDR3 sequence: CASSRGGSEETQYF. The CDR3 DNA reads as TGCGCCAGCAGCCGAGGCGGATCCGAGGAGACCCAGTACTTC.

The chain has TRBV10-3 and TRBJ2-3; 12 nucleotides agree with TRBD2. Germline values: CDR1 ENHRY, CDR2 SYGVKD. Trimming cost V 8 bases and J 5 bases; bases outside gene matches: 11. The CDR3 is made up of 16 amino acids. The CDR3, as DNA: TGTGCCATCGGAGGGGCTAGCGGGGGGGTTCAAGATACGCAGTATTTT. Translated, it gives CAIGGASGGVQDTQYF.

Only a few counts were recorded for this clonotype. V is TRBV6-1 and J is TRBJ1-1; unclear D gene. Germline values: CDR1 MNHNS, CDR2 SASEGT. Trimming removed 8 bases from V and 4 bases from J, with 17 bases in between. This CDR3 is built from 14 residues. The CDR3 sequence is CASGRATSGTEAFF. For the CDR3, the DNA is TGTGCCAGCGGCCGGGCCACCTCAGGCACTGAAGCTTTCTTT.

This chain uses TRBV19 with TRBJ1-2; D remains ambiguous. Trimming took 2 bases from V and 0 from J, leaving 13 bases between them. Germline V gene data show CDR1 as LNHDA and CDR2 as SQIVND (reference sequence). This CDR3 comprises 16 residues. CDR3 in amino acids: CASSINGLTANYGYTF. The CDR3 nucleotides read TGTGCCAGTAGTATAAACGGCTTAACCGCTAACTATGGCTACACCTTC.

Concerning this clonotype itself: One base away lies a much larger clone, so this may be a sequencing read error. This chain joins TRBV6-1 and TRBJ2-5; a possible D gene is TRBD2 (5 bases). Per the germline V gene, CDR1 is MNHNS and CDR2 is SASEGT. V was clipped by 0 bases and J by 1 base, with 9 bases between them. The CDR3 runs to 15 residues. The CDR3 loop reads CASSEAPSGQETQYF. The DNA for the CDR3 is TGTGCCAGCAGTGAAGCGCCCAGCGGCCAAGAGACCCAGTACTTC.

The chain joins TRBV12-5 to TRBJ2-4; D gene ambiguous. V was shortened by 2 bases and J by 5 bases, with 10 bases between the two germline ends. This CDR3 is 14 amino acids long. Germline lookup yields CDR1 LGHNT and CDR2 FRNRAP. CDR3 amino acids: CASGLFPDENIQYF. The CDR3 nucleotides are TGTGCTAGTGGTTTGTTTCCGGATGAAAACATTCAGTACTTC.

On this clonotype: One junction end disagrees with the germline gene, perhaps due to a read error. The chain combines TRBV28 with TRBJ2-1; 10 bases line up with TRBD2. The CDR3 is made up of 11 amino acids. Germline lookup yields CDR1 MDHEN and CDR2 SYDVKM. CDR3 protein: CASGLAGARLF. For the CDR3, the DNA is TGTGCCAGCGGCCTAGCGGGAGCTAGACTCTTC. The whole variable domain, remainder taken from reference TRBV28 and TRBJ2-1, is DVKVTQSSRYLVKRTGEKVFLECVQDMDHENMFWYRQDPGLGLRLIYFSYDVKMKEKGDIPEGYSVSREKKERFSLILESASTNQTSMYLCASGLAGARLFGPGTRLTVL.

This clonotype came up a few times. The chain is built from TRBV28 and TRBJ2-5; a possible D gene is TRBD1 (6 bases). The germline V and J ends were trimmed by 5 bases and 5 bases, with 15 bases remaining between them. CDR3 size: 14 residues. Germline CDR1 and CDR2: MDHEN and SYDVKM. CDR3 sequence (DNA): TGTGCCAGCAGTCAAGCAGGGGTAGCCGAGACCCAGTACTTC. The encoded protein is CASSQAGVAETQYF.

The chain couples TRBV20-1 to TRBJ1-3; D is ambiguous. The germline CDR1 and CDR2 sequences are DFQATT and SNEGSKA (reference sequence). The V end was cut by 2 bases, the J end by 4 bases, with 3 bases between. The length of the CDR3 is 11 residues. The CDR3 region has the DNA TGCAGTGCTAGATGGGGAAACACCATATATTTT. This translates into CSARWGNTIYF.

This clonotype was picked up a small number of times. The chain recombines TRBV12-3 or TRBV12-4 with TRBJ1-2; D ambiguous. The length of the CDR3 is 13 residues. Deletions cut 6 bases from V and 4 bases from J, with 12 bases between. The CDR3 DNA sequence: TGTGCCAGCAGACAGACGGAGGGCTATGGCTACACCTTC. Its translation: CASRQTEGYGYTF.

The chain employs TRBV12-3 or TRBV12-4 and TRBJ1-3; D unclear. This CDR3 spans 15 amino acids. V lost 5 bases and J 0 bases, leaving 11 bases between the germline ends. The DNA of the CDR3 is TGTGCCAGCAGTCCTAGCGGGATCTCTGGAAACACCATATATTTT. Translation: CASSPSGISGNTIYF.

This chain uses TRBV5-1 with TRBJ1-3; no reliable D call. This CDR3 spans 17 amino acids. Germline CDR1 is SGHRS and CDR2 is YFSETQ. V gave up 4 bases and J gave up 0 bases, with 17 bases separating them. CDR3 DNA: TGCGCCAGCAGCGTCATGCCGGGAGATCCCTCTGGAAACACCATATATTTT. Its protein product is CASSVMPGDPSGNTIYF.

This clonotype has a count of ten or more. V and J are TRBV11-2 and TRBJ2-7, with D unresolved. V was shortened by 0 bases and J by 3 bases, with 9 bases between the two germline ends. Germline CDR1 and CDR2: SGHAT and FQNNGV. The CDR3 totals 14 residues. The CDR3 region has the DNA TGTGCCAGCAGCTTAGATCCAAGGCACTACGAGCAGTACGTC. Amino acid sequence: CASSLDPRHYEQYV.

Only a few counts were recorded for this clonotype. This sequence joins TRBV25-1 and TRBJ2-7, with D perhaps given as TRBD1 or TRBD2 (5 bases each). This CDR3 spans 16 amino acids. The V and J ends lost 3 bases and 0 bases respectively, with 15 bases between them. The germline gives CDR1 MGHDK, CDR2 SYGVNS. The CDR3 sequence is CASSDRHGTSSYEQYF. CDR3 nucleotides: TGTGCCAGCAGTGACCGTCACGGGACCAGCTCCTACGAGCAGTACTTC.

The V gene is TRBV11-2, the J gene TRBJ1-2; TRBD1 matches 8 bases. CDR1 and CDR2 (germline): SGHAT, FQNNGV. The J segment lost 3 bases and the V segment lost 1 base, leaving 13 bases of the junction unmatched. The CDR3 covers 18 residues. CDR3 DNA sequence: TGTGCCAGCAGCTTAGTCCTCGGGAGGACAGGGATTGACTATGGCTACACCTTC. It codes for CASSLVLGRTGIDYGYTF.

The chain is built from TRBV27 and TRBJ1-5; D ambiguous. V was shortened by 3 bases and J by 7 bases, with 13 bases between the two germline ends. Germline V lookup: CDR1 MNHEY, CDR2 SMNVEV (reference sequence). The CDR3 has 14 amino acids. The CDR3 nucleotides read TGTGCCAGCAGTTTTGGTTTGGGGATGCAGCCCCAGCATTTT. As protein: CASSFGLGMQPQHF.

The chain links TRBV12-3 or TRBV12-4 to TRBJ1-2; D not resolved. The CDR3 totals 15 residues. V was trimmed by 6 bases and J by 6 bases, leaving 20 bases between them. The DNA for the CDR3 is TGTGCCAGCAGCGCCTCGGGAATCCTAGACCATGGCTACACCTTC. It codes for CASSASGILDHGYTF.

The chain couples TRBV5-1 to TRBJ1-4; D call uncertain. The V gene lost 2 bases and the J gene lost 6 bases, with 8 bases spanning the gap. Germline assignment: CDR1 SGHRS and CDR2 YFSETQ. The CDR3 consists of 13 residues. The CDR3 region has the DNA TGCGCCAGCAGCTTCGTCGGGGATGAAAAACTGTTTTTT. Encoded protein: CASSFVGDEKLFF.

This chain links TRBV10-3 with TRBJ1-1; D might be TRBD1 (6 bases). Germline-derived CDR1 and CDR2 are ENHRY and SYGVKD. V gave up 11 bases and J gave up 5 bases, with 18 bases separating them. The CDR3 is made up of 13 amino acids. In nucleotides, the CDR3 is TGTGCCTCCAAAGGACAGATCATAACTGAAGCTTTCTTT. Translated: CASKGQIITEAFF.

The chain recombines TRBV13 with TRBJ2-5; 7 bases are a match to TRBD1. The CDR3 is made up of 13 amino acids. Germline trimming cut 8 bases from V and 4 bases from J; bases unmatched to any gene: 7. CDR1 and CDR2 (germline): PRHDT, FYEKMQ (reference sequence). The CDR3 sequence: CASSEGAPETQYF. For the CDR3, the DNA is TGTGCCAGCTCCGAGGGGGCTCCAGAGACCCAGTACTTC.

In its sample, this clonotype was seen many times. The chain is built from TRBV30 and TRBJ2-1, with 10 bases fitting TRBD2. Germline values: CDR1 GTSNPN, CDR2 SVGIG (reference sequence). The CDR3 is 16 residues long. V shed 1 base, J shed 4 bases, and the junction held 7 bases outside the gene matches. The CDR3 nucleotides are TGTGCCTGGAGTGGCCTAGCGGGAGATTCATACAATGAGCAGTTCTTC. It codes for CAWSGLAGDSYNEQFF.

This clonotype appeared a single time. V usage is TRBV7-6 and J usage is TRBJ1-2, with 9 bases lining up with TRBD1. J was trimmed by 5 bases and V by 3 bases; bases with no gene match: 10. The CDR3 runs to 16 residues. In germline, CDR1 is SGHVS, CDR2 FNYEAQ. The chain's CDR3 is CASSFLTRGQGYGYTF. For the CDR3, the DNA is TGTGCCAGCAGCTTCCTGACCCGCGGACAGGGGTATGGCTACACCTTC.